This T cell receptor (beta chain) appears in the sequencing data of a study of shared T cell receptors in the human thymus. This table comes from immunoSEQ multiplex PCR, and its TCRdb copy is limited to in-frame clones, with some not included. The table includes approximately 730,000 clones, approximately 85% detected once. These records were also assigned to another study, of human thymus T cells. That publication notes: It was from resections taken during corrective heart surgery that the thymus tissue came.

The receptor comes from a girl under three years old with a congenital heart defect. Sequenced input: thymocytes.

The DNA of the CDR3 is TGTGCCAGCAGCTTAGTAGAGGGGGACGAGCAGTACTTC. Translating it yields CASSLVEGDEQYF. The gene calls are TRBV11-3 and TRBJ2-7, with a possible D match to TRBD1 (6 bases). V gave up 1 base and J gave up 5 bases, with 9 bases separating them. Germline-derived CDR1 and CDR2 are SGHNT and YENEEA. The CDR3 extends over 13 amino acids.